This T cell receptor beta chain was sequenced for a study of blood T cell repertoires in COVID-19. Per the study methods: The assay estimated nucleated cells by amplifying reference gene primers. Sequencing was performed with immunoSEQ multiplex PCR; in TCRdb, only in-frame clones are kept and a portion is missing. V, J and clone size are those of that table, while D and trimming were read from the DNA. This table holds around 180,000 clones, around 85% found once. Germline V lookup: CDR1 SEHNR, CDR2 FQNEAQ (reference sequence). The CDR3 contains 14 residues. V was shortened by 5 bases and J by 4 bases, with 13 bases between the two germline ends.

Sequencing input: peripheral blood. This chain connects TRBV7-9 to TRBJ2-3, with D hard to call. The receptor was isolated from a man between 65 and 80 years old with active or convalescent COVID-19. The CDR3 bases are TGTGCCAGCAGCCCCCCCGAGCCCGCAGATACGCAGTATTTT. Encoded protein: CASSPPEPADTQYF. The variable domain in full, with the rest retrieved from reference TRBV7-9 and TRBJ2-3, is DTGVSQNPRHKITKRGQNVTFRCDPISEHNRLYWYRQTLGQGPEFLTYFQNEAQLEKSRLLSDRFSAERPKGSFSTLEIQRTEQGDSAMYLCASSPPEPADTQYFGPGTRLTVL.